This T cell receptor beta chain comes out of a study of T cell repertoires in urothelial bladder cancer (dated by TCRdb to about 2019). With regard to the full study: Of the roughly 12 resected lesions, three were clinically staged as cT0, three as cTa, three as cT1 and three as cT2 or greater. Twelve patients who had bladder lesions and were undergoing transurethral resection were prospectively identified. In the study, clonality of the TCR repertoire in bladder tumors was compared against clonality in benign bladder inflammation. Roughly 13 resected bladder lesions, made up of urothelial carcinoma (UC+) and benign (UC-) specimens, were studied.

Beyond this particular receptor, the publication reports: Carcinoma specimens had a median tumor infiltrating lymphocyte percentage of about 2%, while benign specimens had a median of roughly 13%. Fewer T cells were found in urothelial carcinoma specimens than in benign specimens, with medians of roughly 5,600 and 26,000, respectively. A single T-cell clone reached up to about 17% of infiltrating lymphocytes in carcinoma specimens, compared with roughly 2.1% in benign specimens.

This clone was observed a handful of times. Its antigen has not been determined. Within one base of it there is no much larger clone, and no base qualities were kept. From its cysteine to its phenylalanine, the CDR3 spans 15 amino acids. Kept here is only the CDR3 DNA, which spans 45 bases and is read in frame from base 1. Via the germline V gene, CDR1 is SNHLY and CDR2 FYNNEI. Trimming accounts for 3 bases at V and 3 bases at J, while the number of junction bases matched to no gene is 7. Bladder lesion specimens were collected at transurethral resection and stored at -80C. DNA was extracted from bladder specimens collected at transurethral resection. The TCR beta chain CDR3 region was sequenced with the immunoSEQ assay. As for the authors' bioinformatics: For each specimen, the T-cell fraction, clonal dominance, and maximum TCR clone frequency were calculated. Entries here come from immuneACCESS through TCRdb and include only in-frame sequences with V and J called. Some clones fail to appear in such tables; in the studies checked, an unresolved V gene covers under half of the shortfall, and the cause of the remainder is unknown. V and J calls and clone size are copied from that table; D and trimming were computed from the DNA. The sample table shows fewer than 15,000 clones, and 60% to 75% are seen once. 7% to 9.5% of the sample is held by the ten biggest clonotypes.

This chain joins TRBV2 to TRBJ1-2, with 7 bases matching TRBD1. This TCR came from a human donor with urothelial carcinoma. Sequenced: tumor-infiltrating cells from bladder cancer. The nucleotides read TGTGCCAGCAGTGAGATTGACAGGGCGGACTATGGCTACACCTTC. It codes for CASSEIDRADYGYTF.